These 20 T cell receptor beta chains were sequenced from one sample in a study of T cell responses to AZD1222 COVID-19 vaccine. Data came from immunoSEQ multiplex PCR; TCRdb stores just in-frame clones and leaves some out. This table holds 68,000 or so clones, roughly 86% found once. The sequencing here drew on peripheral blood, taken on day 0 of AZD1222 vaccination. These receptors were collected from an adult in good health.

Here the CDR3 DNA reads TGTGCCATCAGCGGGACAGAGAATTCACCCCTCCACTTT. Protein sequence: CAISGTENSPLHF. The V call is TRBV10-3, the J call TRBJ1-6, with 7 positions matching TRBD1. With V trimmed by 6 bases and J by 7 bases, 3 bases remained unmatched. Germline values: CDR1 ENHRY, CDR2 SYGVKD. This CDR3 has 13 residues.

This chain connects TRBV2 to TRBJ1-2, with D unresolved. The V and J ends lost 7 bases and 6 bases respectively, with 12 bases between them. The CDR3 covers 12 residues. CDR1 SNHLY and CDR2 FYNNEI come from the germline V gene. The CDR3 DNA is TGTGCCAGCAATGGGGAGAGGGATGGCTACACCTTC. Translated: CASNGERDGYTF.

The CDR3 sequence: CASSKAPDSSYNSPLHF. CDR3 sequence (DNA): TGTGCCAGCAGCAAAGCACCTGACAGCTCCTATAATTCACCCCTCCACTTT. The chain uses TRBV9 and TRBJ1-6; maybe TRBD1 (5 bases). The V and J ends lost 4 bases and 0 bases respectively, with 14 bases between them. The CDR3 totals 17 residues. Germline values: CDR1 SGDLS, CDR2 YYNGEE. Filled out from reference TRBV9 and TRBJ1-6, the complete variable domain reads DSGVTQTPKHLITATGQRVTLRCSPRSGDLSVYWYQQSLDQGLQFLIQYYNGEERAKGNILERFSAQQFPDLHSELNLSSLELGDSALYFCASSKAPDSSYNSPLHFGNGTRLTVT.

V is TRBV6-1 and J is TRBJ1-6, with TRBD1 identical over 7 bases. The V segment lost 5 bases and the J segment 6 bases; nucleotides outside the gene matches: 7. The CDR3 totals 15 residues. Germline CDR1 is MNHNS and CDR2 is SASEGT. CDR3 sequence (DNA): TGTGCCAGCAGTTTTTCACAGGGGTCTAATTCACCCCTCCACTTT. It translates to CASSFSQGSNSPLHF.

The gene calls are TRBV3-1 (or the pseudogene TRBV3-2) and TRBJ2-6, with 12 bases aligning to TRBD2. The CDR3 has 21 residues. Germline V gene data show CDR1 as LGHDT and CDR2 as YNNKEL (reference sequence). The J segment lost 0 bases and the V segment lost 0 bases, leaving 9 bases of the junction unmatched. The CDR3 loop is CASSQESWLAGGHSGANVLTF. The CDR3 nucleotides are TGTGCCAGCAGCCAAGAATCCTGGCTAGCGGGAGGGCACTCTGGGGCCAACGTCCTGACTTTC.

V gene TRBV10-3 combines with J gene TRBJ1-2; D ambiguous. CDR1 and CDR2 from the germline V gene are ENHRY and SYGVKD. V gave up 0 bases and J gave up 4 bases, with 6 bases separating them. The CDR3 runs 13 residues. CDR3 DNA: TGTGCCATCAGTGAGTCGTCGGCCTATGGCTACACCTTC. This translates into CAISESSAYGYTF.

The chain recombines TRBV11-2 with TRBJ2-2; D remains ambiguous. From germline, CDR1 is SGHAT and CDR2 FQNNGV. The CDR3 covers 14 residues. V was cut by 7 bases and J by 4 bases, with 13 bases left in between. The CDR3 DNA is TGTGCCAGCAATTTAGCCCGGGCCACCGGGGAGCTGTTTTTT. It translates to CASNLARATGELFF.

Details on this clone: Other DNA sequences in this sample translate to the same CDR3. The chain combines TRBV28 with TRBJ1-2; D unclear. Trimming removed 2 bases from V and 4 bases from J, with 5 bases in between. There are 12 residues in the CDR3. CDR1 and CDR2 (germline): MDHEN, SYDVKM. The CDR3 protein is CASSLASYGYTF. For the CDR3, the DNA is TGTGCCAGCAGTTTAGCCAGCTATGGCTACACCTTC.

The chain recombines TRBV28 with TRBJ1-2, with 10 bases aligning to TRBD1. Trimming removed 6 bases from V and 7 bases from J; junction bases left unmatched: 2. The CDR3 runs to 12 residues. CDR1 and CDR2 (germline): MDHEN, SYDVKM. The CDR3, as DNA: TGTGCCAGCAGGGGACAGGGGTTTGGCTACACCTTC. Its protein is CASRGQGFGYTF.

The chain uses TRBV6-4 and TRBJ2-3; the D gene is possibly TRBD2 (6 bases). The ends were cut back, 2 bases at V and 3 bases at J, with 9 bases in the middle. Germline CDR1 is MRHNA and CDR2 is SNTAGT. The CDR3 has 14 amino acids. In DNA, the CDR3 is TGTGCCAGCAGTGACATCGCGGGAACAGATACGCAGTATTTT. Translating it yields CASSDIAGTDTQYF.

V and J are TRBV11-3 and TRBJ2-2; TRBD1 matches 7 bases. V lost 3 bases to trimming and J lost 5 bases; unmatched junction nucleotides: 3. Germline CDR1 is SGHNT and CDR2 is YENEEA. This CDR3 contains 14 residues. Here the CDR3 reads CASSFDRVTGELFF. The DNA for the CDR3 is TGTGCCAGCAGCTTTGACAGGGTTACCGGGGAGCTGTTTTTT.

The chain uses TRBV29-1 and TRBJ1-1; TRBD1 might be the D (5 bases). This CDR3 is 19 amino acids long. The V gene's germline CDR1 is SQVTM and CDR2 ANQGSEA. The germline V and J ends were trimmed by 1 base and 1 base, with 25 bases remaining between them. The DNA of the CDR3 is TGCAGCGTTGAAGGCTTGCGAGAGAGGGGTGGGTTCTGGAACACTGAAGCTTTCTTT. It specifies CSVEGLRERGGFWNTEAFF.

CDR3 sequence: CASSWWRTSTSNEQFF. The DNA of the CDR3 is TGTGCCAGCAGCTGGTGGAGGACTAGCACCTCCAATGAGCAGTTCTTC. The gene calls are TRBV6-2 or TRBV6-3 and TRBJ2-1; 8 nucleotides agree with TRBD2. Per germline, CDR1 MNHEY and CDR2 SVGEGT. The CDR3 runs to 16 residues. With 6 bases clipped from V and 6 bases from J, the junction kept 13 bases outside the gene matches.

The CDR3 DNA reads as TGTGCCTGGAGCCTGTGGCAGGAATTCACCGGGGAGCTGTTTTTT. Its protein is CAWSLWQEFTGELFF. V and J are TRBV30 and TRBJ2-2, with D hard to call. CDR1 and CDR2 (germline): GTSNPN, SVGIG (reference sequence). The CDR3 is made up of 15 amino acids. The V end was cut by 3 bases, the J end by 4 bases, with 15 bases between.

This clone was seen a few times. This chain connects TRBV28 to TRBJ1-1; D not certain. The CDR3 consists of 12 residues. V was pared by 3 bases and J by 0 bases, with 2 bases between. Germline V gene sequence: CDR1 MDHEN, CDR2 SYDVKM. DNA of the CDR3: TGTGCCAGCAGTTTCATGAACACTGAAGCTTTCTTT. Its protein is CASSFMNTEAFF.

The chain uses TRBV6-5 and TRBJ2-7, with D perhaps being TRBD1 or TRBD2 (5 bases each). The CDR3 is made up of 14 amino acids. V was cut by 0 bases and J by 0 bases, with 6 bases left in between. Germline V gene data show CDR1 as MNHEY and CDR2 as SVGAGI. The CDR3 bases are TGTGCCAGCAGTTACTCGGGGGACTCCTACGAGCAGTACTTC. This sequence encodes CASSYSGDSYEQYF.

This sequence joins TRBV19 and TRBJ2-1; 11 nucleotides align to TRBD2. Germline CDR1 is LNHDA and CDR2 is SQIVND (reference sequence). CDR3 size: 17 residues. The ends lost 2 bases at V and 7 bases at J; junction bases unmatched: 10. This CDR3 is CASSILLGTSGSNEQFF. Here the CDR3 DNA reads TGTGCCAGTAGTATACTCTTAGGGACTAGCGGAAGTAATGAGCAGTTCTTC. Complete variable domain (other parts from reference TRBV19 and TRBJ2-1): DGGITQSPKYLFRKEGQNVTLSCEQNLNHDAMYWYRQDPGQGLRLIYYSQIVNDFQKGDIAEGYSVSREKKESFPLTVTSAQKNPTAFYLCASSILLGTSGSNEQFFGPGTRLTVL.

The genes are TRBV5-1 and TRBJ1-5; D is unresolved. CDR1 SGHRS and CDR2 YFSETQ come from the germline V gene. The CDR3 covers 14 residues. Trimming pared 0 bases from V and 2 bases from J, leaving 6 bases between. CDR3 region: CASSLGRGNQPQHF. The CDR3 DNA sequence: TGCGCCAGCAGCTTGGGACGCGGCAATCAGCCCCAGCATTTT.

The rearrangement uses TRBV30 and TRBJ2-1, with D unclear. This CDR3 region has 16 residues. V was clipped by 4 bases and J by 5 bases, with 21 bases between them. Germline V CDR1 and CDR2: GTSNPN, SVGIG (reference sequence). The CDR3 bases are TGTGCCTGGACCCGCCTTGGTCGACTCTTGGACAATGAGCAGTTCTTC. Translation: CAWTRLGRLLDNEQFF.

This clone was detected only a few times. The chain joins TRBV19 to TRBJ2-7, with D tentatively TRBD2 (6 bases). CDR1 is LNHDA, CDR2 SQIVND, per germline (reference sequence). This CDR3 has 14 residues. Trimming took 4 bases from V and 4 from J, leaving 14 bases between them. The CDR3 region has the DNA TGTGCCAGTAGTACGGCGGGATTGGCGTACGAGCAGTACTTC. Its protein product is CASSTAGLAYEQYF. Supplemented by reference TRBV19 and TRBJ2-7, the full variable domain reads DGGITQSPKYLFRKEGQNVTLSCEQNLNHDAMYWYRQDPGQGLRLIYYSQIVNDFQKGDIAEGYSVSREKKESFPLTVTSAQKNPTAFYLCASSTAGLAYEQYFGPGTRLTVT.